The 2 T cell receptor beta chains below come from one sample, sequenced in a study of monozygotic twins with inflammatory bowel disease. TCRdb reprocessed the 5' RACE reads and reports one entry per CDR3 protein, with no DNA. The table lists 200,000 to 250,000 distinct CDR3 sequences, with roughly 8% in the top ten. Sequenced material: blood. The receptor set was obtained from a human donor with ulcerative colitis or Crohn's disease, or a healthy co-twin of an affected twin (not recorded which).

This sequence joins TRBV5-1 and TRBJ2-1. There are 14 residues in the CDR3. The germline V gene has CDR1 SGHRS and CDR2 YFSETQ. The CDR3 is CASSLAFSVFEQFF.

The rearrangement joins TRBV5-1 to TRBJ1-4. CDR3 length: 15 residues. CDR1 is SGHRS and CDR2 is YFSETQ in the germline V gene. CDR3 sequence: CASSSPEAANEKLFF.